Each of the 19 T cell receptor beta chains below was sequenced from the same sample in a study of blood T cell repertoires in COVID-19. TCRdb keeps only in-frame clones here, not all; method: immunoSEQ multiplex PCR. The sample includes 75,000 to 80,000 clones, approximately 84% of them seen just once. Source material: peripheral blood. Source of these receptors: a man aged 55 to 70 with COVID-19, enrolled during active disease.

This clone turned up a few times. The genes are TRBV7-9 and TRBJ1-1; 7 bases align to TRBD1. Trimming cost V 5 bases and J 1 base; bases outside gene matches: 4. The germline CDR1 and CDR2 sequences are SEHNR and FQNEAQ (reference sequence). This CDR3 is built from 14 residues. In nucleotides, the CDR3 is TGTGCCAGCAGCGTCGGGACAGCGAACACTGAAGCTTTCTTT. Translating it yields CASSVGTANTEAFF.

CDR3 in amino acids: CASSRGLGLANIQYF. CDR3 DNA sequence: TGTGCCAGCAGTAGGGGACTTGGACTAGCGAACATTCAGTACTTC. The chain is built from TRBV28 and TRBJ2-4; TRBD2 agrees at 9 bases. Germline assignment: CDR1 MDHEN and CDR2 SYDVKM. This CDR3 spans 15 amino acids. The V segment lost 5 bases and the J segment 7 bases; nucleotides outside the gene matches: 9.

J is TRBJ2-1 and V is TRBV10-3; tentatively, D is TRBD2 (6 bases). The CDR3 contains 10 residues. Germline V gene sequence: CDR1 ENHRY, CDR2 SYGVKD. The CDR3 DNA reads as TGTGACGAACGGGGGAGTGAGCAGTTCTTC. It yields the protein CDERGSEQFF.

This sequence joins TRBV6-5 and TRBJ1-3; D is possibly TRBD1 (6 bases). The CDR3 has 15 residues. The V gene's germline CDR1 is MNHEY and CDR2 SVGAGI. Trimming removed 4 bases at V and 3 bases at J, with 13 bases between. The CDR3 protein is CASSLEGVVGNTIYF. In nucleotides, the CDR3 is TGTGCCAGCAGTTTAGAGGGGGTTGTTGGAAACACCATATATTTT.

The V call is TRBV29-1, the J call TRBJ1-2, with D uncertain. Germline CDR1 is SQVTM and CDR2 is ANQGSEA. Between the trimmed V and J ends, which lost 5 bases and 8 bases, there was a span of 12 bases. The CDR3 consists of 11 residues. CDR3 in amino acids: CSVYEPLGYTF. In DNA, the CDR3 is TGCAGCGTTTACGAGCCTCTGGGCTACACCTTC.

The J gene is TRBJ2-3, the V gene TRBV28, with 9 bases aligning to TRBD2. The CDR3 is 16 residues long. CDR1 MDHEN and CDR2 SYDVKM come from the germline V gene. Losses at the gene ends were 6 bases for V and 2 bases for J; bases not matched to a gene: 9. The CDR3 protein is CASRGRAGGPTDTQYF. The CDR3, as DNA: TGTGCCAGCAGAGGGAGGGCGGGGGGGCCCACAGATACGCAGTATTTT. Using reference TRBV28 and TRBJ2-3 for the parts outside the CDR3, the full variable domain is DVKVTQSSRYLVKRTGEKVFLECVQDMDHENMFWYRQDPGLGLRLIYFSYDVKMKEKGDIPEGYSVSREKKERFSLILESASTNQTSMYLCASRGRAGGPTDTQYFGPGTRLTVL.

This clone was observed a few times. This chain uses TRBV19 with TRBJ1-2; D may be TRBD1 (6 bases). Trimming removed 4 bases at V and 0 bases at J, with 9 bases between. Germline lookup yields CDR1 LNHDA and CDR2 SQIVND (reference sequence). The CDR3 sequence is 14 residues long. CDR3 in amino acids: CASSRDRTNYGYTF. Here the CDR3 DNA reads TGTGCCAGTAGTAGAGACAGGACTAACTATGGCTACACCTTC.

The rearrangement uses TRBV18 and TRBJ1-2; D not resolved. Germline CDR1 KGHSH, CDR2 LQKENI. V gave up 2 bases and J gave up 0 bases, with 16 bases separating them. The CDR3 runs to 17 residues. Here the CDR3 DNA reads TGTGCCAGCTCACCAGGGGAGCAGAACCTAGCTAACTATGGCTACACCTTC. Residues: CASSPGEQNLANYGYTF.

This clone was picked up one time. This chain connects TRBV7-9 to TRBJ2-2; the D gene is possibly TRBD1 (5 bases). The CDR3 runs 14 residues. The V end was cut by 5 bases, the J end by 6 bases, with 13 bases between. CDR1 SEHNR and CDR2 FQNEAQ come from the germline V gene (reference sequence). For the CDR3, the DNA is TGTGCCAGCAGCATAAACAGGCCCCCCGGGGAGCTGTTTTTT. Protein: CASSINRPPGELFF.

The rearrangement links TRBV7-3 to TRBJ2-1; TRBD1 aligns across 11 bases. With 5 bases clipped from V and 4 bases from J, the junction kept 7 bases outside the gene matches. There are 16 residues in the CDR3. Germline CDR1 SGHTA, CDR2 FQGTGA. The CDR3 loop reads CASSAGTGGLYNEQFF. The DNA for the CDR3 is TGTGCCAGCAGCGCCGGGACAGGGGGTTTATACAATGAGCAGTTCTTC. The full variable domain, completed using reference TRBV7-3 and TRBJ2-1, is GAGVSQTPSNKVTEKGKYVELRCDPISGHTALYWYRQSLGQGPEFLIYFQGTGAADDSGLPNDRFFAVRPEGSVSTLKIQRTERGDSAVYLCASSAGTGGLYNEQFFGPGTRLTVL.

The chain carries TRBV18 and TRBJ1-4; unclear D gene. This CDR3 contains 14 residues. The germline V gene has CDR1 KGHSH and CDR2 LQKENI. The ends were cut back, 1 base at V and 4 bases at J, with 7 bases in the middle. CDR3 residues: CASSPQEFNEKLFF. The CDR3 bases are TGTGCCAGCTCACCACAGGAGTTTAATGAAAAACTGTTTTTT.

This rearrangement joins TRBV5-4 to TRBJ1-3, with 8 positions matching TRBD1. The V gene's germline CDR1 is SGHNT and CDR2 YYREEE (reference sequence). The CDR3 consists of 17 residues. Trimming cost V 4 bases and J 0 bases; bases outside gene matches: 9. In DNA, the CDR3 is TGTGCCAGCAGCCCGACTGACAGGGGAGACTCTGGAAACACCATATATTTT. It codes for CASSPTDRGDSGNTIYF.

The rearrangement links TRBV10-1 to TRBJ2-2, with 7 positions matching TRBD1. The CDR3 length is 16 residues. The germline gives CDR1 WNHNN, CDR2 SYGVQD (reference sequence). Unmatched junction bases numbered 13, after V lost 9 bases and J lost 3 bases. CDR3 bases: TGCGCCAGGGGCCGCGCAGGGGGAATAGACACCGGGGAGCTGTTTTTT. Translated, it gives CARGRAGGIDTGELFF.

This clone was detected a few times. CDR3 sequence (DNA): TGTGCCAGCAGCTCGCTCAGGGGTAGCTCTGGAAACACCATATATTTT. Residues: CASSSLRGSSGNTIYF. The chain has TRBV11-2 and TRBJ1-3; possible D gene TRBD1, 6 bases. Germline V gene data show CDR1 as SGHAT and CDR2 as FQNNGV. This CDR3 is built from 16 residues. Trimming pared 4 bases from V and 0 bases from J, leaving 13 bases between. The full variable domain, completed using reference TRBV11-2 and TRBJ1-3, is EAGVAQSPRYKIIEKRQSVAFWCNPISGHATLYWYQQILGQGPKLLIQFQNNGVVDDSQLPKDRFSAERLKGVDSTLKIQPAKLEDSAVYLCASSSLRGSSGNTIYFGEGSWLTVV.

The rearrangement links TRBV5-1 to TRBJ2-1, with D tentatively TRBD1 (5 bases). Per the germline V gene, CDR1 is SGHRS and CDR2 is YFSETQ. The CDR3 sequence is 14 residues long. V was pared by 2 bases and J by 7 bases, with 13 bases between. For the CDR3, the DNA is TGCGCCAGCAGCTTAAGACAGACAACTAATGAGCAGTTCTTC. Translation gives CASSLRQTTNEQFF.

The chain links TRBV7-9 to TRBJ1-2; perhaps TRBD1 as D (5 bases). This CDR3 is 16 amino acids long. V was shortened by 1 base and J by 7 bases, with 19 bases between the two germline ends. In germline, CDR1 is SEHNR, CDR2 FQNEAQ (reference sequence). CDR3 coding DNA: TGTGCCAGCAGCTTAGGCCCCCCTCGTGGACACGTTGGCTACACCTTC. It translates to CASSLGPPRGHVGYTF.

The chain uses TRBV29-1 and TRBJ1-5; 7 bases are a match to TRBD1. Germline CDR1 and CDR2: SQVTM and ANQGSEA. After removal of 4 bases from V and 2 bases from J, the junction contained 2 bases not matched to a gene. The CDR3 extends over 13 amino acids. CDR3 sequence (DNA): TGCAGCGTTGTGGGGACAGGCAATCAGCCCCAGCATTTT. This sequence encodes CSVVGTGNQPQHF.

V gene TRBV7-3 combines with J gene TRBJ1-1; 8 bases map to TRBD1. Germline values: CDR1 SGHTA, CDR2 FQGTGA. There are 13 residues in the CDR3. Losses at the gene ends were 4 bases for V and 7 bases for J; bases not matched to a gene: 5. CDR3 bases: TGTGCCAGCAGCTCGCAGGGGGCCCTTGAAGCTTTCTTT. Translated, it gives CASSSQGALEAFF.

The CDR3 region has the DNA TGTGCCAGCAGCGTAGACGGGGGTGGTGGCTACACCTTC. Translated, it gives CASSVDGGGGYTF. The chain couples TRBV9 to TRBJ1-2, with TRBD1 as a possible D gene (5 bases). The CDR3 contains 13 residues. Trimming left V 0 bases short and J 7 bases short, with 10 bases between. CDR1 SGDLS and CDR2 YYNGEE come from the germline V gene.